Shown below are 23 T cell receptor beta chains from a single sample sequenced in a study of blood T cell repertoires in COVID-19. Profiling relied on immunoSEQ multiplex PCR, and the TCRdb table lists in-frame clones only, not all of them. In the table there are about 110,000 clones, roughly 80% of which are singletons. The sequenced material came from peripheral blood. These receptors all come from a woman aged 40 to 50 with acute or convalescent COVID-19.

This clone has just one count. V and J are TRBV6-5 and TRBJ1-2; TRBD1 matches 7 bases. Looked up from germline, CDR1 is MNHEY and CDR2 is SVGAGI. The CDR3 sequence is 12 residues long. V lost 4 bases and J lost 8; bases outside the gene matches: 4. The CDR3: CASSFTGVGYTF. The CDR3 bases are TGTGCCAGCAGTTTTACAGGGGTCGGCTACACCTTC.

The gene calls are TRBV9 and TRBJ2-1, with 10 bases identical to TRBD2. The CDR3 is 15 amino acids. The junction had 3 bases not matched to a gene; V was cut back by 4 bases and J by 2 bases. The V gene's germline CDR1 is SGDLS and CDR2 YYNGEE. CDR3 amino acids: CASSKGTSAYNEQFF. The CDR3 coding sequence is TGTGCCAGCAGCAAAGGGACTAGCGCCTACAATGAGCAGTTCTTC.

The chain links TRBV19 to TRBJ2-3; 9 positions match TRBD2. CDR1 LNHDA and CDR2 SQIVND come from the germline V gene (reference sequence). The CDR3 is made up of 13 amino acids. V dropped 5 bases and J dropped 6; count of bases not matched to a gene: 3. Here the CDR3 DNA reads TGTGCCAGTAGTCTCACTAGCGGGGATACGCAGTATTTT. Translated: CASSLTSGDTQYF. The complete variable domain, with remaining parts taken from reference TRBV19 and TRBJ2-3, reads DGGITQSPKYLFRKEGQNVTLSCEQNLNHDAMYWYRQDPGQGLRLIYYSQIVNDFQKGDIAEGYSVSREKKESFPLTVTSAQKNPTAFYLCASSLTSGDTQYFGPGTRLTVL.

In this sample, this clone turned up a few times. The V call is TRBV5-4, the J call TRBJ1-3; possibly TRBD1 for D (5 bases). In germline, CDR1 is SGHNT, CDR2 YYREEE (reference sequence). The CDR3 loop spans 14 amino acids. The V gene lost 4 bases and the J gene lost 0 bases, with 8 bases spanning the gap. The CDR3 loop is CASSQRGSGNTIYF. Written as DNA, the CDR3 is TGTGCCAGCAGCCAAAGGGGCTCTGGAAACACCATATATTTT.

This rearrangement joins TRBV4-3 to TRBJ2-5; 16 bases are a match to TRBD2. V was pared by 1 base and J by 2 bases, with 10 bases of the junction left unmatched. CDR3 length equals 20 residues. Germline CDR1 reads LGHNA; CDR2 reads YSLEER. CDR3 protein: CASSQASPGLAGGIQETQYF. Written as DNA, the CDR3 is TGCGCCAGCAGCCAAGCCAGTCCGGGACTAGCGGGGGGGATACAAGAGACCCAGTACTTC.

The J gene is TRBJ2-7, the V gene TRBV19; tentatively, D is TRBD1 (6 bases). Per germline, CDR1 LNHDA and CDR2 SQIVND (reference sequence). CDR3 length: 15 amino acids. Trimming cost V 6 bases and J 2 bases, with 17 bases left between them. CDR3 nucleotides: TGTGCCAGTAGGGAGAGGGGGAAGGCCACCTACGAGCAGTACTTC. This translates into CASRERGKATYEQYF.

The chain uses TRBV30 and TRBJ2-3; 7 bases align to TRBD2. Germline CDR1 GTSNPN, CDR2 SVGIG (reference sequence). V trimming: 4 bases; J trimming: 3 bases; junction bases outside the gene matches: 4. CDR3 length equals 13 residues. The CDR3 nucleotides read TGTGCCTGGATCCGGGGAGGGACAGATACGCAGTATTTT. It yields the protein CAWIRGGTDTQYF.

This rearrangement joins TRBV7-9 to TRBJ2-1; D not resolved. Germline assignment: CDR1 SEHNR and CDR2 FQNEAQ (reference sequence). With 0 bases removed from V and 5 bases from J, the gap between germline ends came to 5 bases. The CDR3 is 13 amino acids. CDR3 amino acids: CASSLALDNEQFF. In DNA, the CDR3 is TGTGCCAGCAGCTTAGCCCTAGACAATGAGCAGTTCTTC. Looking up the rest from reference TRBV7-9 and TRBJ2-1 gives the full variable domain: DTGVSQNPRHKITKRGQNVTFRCDPISEHNRLYWYRQTLGQGPEFLTYFQNEAQLEKSRLLSDRFSAERPKGSFSTLEIQRTEQGDSAMYLCASSLALDNEQFFGPGTRLTVL.

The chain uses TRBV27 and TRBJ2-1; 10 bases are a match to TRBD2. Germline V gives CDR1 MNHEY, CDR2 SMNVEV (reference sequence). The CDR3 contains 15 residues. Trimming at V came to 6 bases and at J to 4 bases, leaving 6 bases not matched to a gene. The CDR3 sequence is CASRAIAGGYNEQFF. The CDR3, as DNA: TGTGCCAGCAGGGCAATAGCGGGGGGTTACAATGAGCAGTTCTTC.

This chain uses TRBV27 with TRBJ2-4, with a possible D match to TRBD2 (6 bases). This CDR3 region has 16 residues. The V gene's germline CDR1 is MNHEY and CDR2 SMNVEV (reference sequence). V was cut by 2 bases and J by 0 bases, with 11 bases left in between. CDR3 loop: CASSLLSGEAKNIQYF. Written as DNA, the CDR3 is TGTGCCAGCAGTTTACTCTCGGGGGAAGCCAAAAACATTCAGTACTTC.

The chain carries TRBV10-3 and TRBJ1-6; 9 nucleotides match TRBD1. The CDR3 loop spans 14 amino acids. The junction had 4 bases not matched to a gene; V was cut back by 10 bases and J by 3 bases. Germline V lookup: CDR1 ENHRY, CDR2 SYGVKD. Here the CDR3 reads CATTDRGYNSPLHF. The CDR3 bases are TGTGCCACGACGGACAGGGGCTATAATTCACCCCTCCACTTT.

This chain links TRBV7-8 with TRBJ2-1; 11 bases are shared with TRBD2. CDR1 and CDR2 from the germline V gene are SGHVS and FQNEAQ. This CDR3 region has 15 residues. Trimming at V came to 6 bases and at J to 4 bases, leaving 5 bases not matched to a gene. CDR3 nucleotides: TGTGCCAGCAGTCCGGGACTAGCGGAATACAATGAGCAGTTCTTC. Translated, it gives CASSPGLAEYNEQFF.

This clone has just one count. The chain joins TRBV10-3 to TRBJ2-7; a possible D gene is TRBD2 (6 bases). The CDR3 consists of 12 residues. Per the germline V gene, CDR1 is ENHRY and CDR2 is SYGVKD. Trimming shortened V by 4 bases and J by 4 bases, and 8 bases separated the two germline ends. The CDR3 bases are TGTGCCATCAGTGTCGGGGGATACGAGCAGTACTTC. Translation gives CAISVGGYEQYF.

This CDR3 is CASSLASSGGYEQYF. The CDR3 DNA reads as TGTGCCAGCAGCTTAGCGTCTAGCGGGGGGTACGAGCAGTACTTC. This chain connects TRBV11-2 to TRBJ2-7; 11 bases align to TRBD2. This CDR3 comprises 15 residues. Germline CDR1 SGHAT, CDR2 FQNNGV. J gave up 4 bases and V 1 base, and 3 bases lay outside the gene matches.

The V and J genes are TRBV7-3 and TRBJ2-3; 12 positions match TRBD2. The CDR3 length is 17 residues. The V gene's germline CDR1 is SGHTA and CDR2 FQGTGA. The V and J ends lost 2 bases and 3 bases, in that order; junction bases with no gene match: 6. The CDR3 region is CASSLFPSGGATDTQYF. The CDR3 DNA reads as TGTGCCAGCAGCTTATTTCCTAGCGGGGGGGCAACAGATACGCAGTATTTT.

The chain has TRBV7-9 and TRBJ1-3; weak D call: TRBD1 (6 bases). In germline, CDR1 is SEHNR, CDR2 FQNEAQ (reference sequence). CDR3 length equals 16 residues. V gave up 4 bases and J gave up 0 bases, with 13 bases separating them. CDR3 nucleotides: TGTGCCAGCAGCTCAAGTGGGGGGGCCTCTGGAAACACCATATATTTT. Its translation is CASSSSGGASGNTIYF.

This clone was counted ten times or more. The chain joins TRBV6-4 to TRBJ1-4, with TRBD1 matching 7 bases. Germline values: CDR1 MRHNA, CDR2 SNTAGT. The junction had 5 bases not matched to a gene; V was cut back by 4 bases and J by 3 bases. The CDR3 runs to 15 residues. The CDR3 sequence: CASSVSTGPNEKLFF. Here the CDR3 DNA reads TGTGCCAGCAGTGTGTCGACAGGGCCTAATGAAAAACTGTTTTTT.

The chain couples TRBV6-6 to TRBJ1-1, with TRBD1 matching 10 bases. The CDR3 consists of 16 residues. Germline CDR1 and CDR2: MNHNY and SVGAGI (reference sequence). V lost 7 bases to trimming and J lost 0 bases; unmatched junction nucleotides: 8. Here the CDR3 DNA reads TGTGCCAGCACCCGGGACAGGGGTCTTATGAACACTGAAGCTTTCTTT. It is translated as CASTRDRGLMNTEAFF.

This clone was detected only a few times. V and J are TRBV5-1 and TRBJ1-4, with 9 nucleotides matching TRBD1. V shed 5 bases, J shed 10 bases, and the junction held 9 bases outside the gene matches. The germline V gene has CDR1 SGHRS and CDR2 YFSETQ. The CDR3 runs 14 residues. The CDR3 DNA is TGCGCCAGCAGTCCTGGACAGGGGTCCGGAAAACTGTTTTTT. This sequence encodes CASSPGQGSGKLFF.

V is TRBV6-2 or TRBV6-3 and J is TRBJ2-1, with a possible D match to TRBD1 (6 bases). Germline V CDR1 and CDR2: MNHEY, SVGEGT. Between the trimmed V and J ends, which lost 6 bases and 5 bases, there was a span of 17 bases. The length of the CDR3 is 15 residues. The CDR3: CASSLGQQMNNEQFF. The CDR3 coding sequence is TGTGCCAGCAGCCTAGGACAGCAAATGAACAATGAGCAGTTCTTC.

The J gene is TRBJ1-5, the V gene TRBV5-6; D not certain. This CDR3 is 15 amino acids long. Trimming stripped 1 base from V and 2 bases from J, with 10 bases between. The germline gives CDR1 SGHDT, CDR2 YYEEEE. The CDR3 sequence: CASSLSGSGNQPQHF. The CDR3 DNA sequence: TGTGCCAGCAGCTTGTCGGGATCTGGCAATCAGCCCCAGCATTTT.

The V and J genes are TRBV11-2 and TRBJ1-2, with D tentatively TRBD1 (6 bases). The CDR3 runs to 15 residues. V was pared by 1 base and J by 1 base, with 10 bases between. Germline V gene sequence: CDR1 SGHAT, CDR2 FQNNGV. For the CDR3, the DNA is TGTGCCAGCAGCTTAGCACAGGGAAATAACTATGGCTACACCTTC. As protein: CASSLAQGNNYGYTF.

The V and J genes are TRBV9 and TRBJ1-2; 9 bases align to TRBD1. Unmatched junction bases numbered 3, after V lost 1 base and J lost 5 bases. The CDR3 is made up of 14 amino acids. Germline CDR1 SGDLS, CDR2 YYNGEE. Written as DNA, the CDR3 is TGTGCCAGCAGCGTACTGGGACAGGGATATGGCTACACCTTC. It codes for CASSVLGQGYGYTF.